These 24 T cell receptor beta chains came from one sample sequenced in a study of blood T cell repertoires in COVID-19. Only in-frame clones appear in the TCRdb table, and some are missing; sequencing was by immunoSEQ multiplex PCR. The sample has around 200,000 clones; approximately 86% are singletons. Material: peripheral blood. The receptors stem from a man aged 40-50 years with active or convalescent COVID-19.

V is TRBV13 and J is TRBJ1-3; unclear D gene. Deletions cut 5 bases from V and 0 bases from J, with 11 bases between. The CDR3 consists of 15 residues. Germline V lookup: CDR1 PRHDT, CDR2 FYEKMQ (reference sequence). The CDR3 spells CASSPDITSGNTIYF. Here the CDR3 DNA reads TGTGCCAGCAGCCCAGACATCACCTCTGGAAACACCATATATTTT.

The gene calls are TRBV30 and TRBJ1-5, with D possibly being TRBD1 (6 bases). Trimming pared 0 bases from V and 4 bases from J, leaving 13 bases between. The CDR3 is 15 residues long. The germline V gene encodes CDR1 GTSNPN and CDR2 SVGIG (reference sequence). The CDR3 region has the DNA TGTGCCTGGAGTGTAGGGGGGGACTTTAATCAGCCCCAGCATTTT. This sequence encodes CAWSVGGDFNQPQHF.

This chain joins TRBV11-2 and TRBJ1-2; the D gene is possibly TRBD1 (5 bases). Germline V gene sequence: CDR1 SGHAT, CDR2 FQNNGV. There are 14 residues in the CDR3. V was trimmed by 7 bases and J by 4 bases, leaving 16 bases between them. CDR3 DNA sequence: TGTGCCAGCACCCCGGGGAGGGGTAGCTATGGCTACACCTTC. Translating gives CASTPGRGSYGYTF. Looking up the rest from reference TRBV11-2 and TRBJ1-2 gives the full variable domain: EAGVAQSPRYKIIEKRQSVAFWCNPISGHATLYWYQQILGQGPKLLIQFQNNGVVDDSQLPKDRFSAERLKGVDSTLKIQPAKLEDSAVYLCASTPGRGSYGYTFGSGTRLTVV.

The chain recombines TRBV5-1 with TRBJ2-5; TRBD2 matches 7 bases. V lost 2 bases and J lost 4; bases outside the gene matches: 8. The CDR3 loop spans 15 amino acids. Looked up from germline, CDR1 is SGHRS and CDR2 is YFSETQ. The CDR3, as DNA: TGCGCCAGCAGCTTAGGGCGGGGGAACGGAGAGACCCAGTACTTC. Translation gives CASSLGRGNGETQYF.

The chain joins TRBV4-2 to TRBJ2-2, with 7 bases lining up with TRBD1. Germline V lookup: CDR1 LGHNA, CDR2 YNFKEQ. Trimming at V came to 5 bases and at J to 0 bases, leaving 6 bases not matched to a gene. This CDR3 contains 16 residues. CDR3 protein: CASSAWTGTNTGELFF. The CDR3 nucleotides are TGTGCCAGCAGCGCTTGGACAGGCACGAACACCGGGGAGCTGTTTTTT.

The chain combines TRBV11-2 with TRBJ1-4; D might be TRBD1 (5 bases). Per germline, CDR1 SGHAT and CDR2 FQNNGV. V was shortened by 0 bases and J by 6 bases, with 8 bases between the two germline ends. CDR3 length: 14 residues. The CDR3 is CASSLDPRDEKLFF. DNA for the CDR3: TGTGCCAGCAGCTTAGATCCCAGGGATGAAAAACTGTTTTTT. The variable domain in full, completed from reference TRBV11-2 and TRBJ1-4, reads EAGVAQSPRYKIIEKRQSVAFWCNPISGHATLYWYQQILGQGPKLLIQFQNNGVVDDSQLPKDRFSAERLKGVDSTLKIQPAKLEDSAVYLCASSLDPRDEKLFFGSGTQLSVL.

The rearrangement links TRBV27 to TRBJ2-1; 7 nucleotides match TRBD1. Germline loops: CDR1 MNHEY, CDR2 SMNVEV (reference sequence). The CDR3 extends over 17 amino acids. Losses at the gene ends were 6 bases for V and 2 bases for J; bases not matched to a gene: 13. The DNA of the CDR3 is TGTGCCAGCAGGCGAGAGGGGGCCCCGGACCCCTACAATGAGCAGTTCTTC. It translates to CASRREGAPDPYNEQFF.

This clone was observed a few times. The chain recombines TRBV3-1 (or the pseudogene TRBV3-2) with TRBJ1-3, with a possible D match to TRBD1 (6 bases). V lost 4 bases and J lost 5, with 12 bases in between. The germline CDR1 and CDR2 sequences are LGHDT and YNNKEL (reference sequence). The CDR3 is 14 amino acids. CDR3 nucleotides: TGTGCCAGCAGCCCGTCAGGGGTCAGAAACACCATATATTTT. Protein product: CASSPSGVRNTIYF.

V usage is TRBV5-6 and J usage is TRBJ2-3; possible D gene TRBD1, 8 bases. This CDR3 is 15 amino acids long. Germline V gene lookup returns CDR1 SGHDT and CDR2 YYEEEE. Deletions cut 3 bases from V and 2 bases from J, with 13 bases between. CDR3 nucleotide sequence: TGTGCCAGCAGCTCACAGGGGGGGATCACAGATACGCAGTATTTT. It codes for CASSSQGGITDTQYF.

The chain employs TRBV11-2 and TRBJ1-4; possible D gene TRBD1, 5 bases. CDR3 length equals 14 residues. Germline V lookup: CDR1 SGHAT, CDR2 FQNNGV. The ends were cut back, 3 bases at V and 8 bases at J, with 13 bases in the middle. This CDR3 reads CASSFAGFREKLFF. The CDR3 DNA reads TGTGCCAGCAGCTTTGCAGGGTTCAGGGAAAAACTGTTTTTT.

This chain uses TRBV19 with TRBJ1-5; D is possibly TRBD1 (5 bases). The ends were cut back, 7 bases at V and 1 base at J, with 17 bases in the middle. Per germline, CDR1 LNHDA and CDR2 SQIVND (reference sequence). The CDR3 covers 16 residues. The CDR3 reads CASNGGLDLSNQPQHF. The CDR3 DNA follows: TGTGCCAGTAACGGGGGACTCGACCTAAGCAATCAGCCCCAGCATTTT.

The CDR3 is CASSLGILDYGYTF. CDR3 coding DNA: TGTGCCAGCTCCCTAGGCATTTTGGACTATGGCTACACCTTC. This chain uses TRBV5-6 with TRBJ1-2; D gene uncertain. V lost 7 bases and J 3 bases, leaving 16 bases between the germline ends. The V gene's germline CDR1 is SGHDT and CDR2 YYEEEE. This CDR3 is built from 14 residues.

In DNA form, the CDR3 reads TGTGCCAGCAGCCAAGACAGGCGTTCTAACTATGGCTACACCTTC. As protein: CASSQDRRSNYGYTF. V and J are TRBV7-2 and TRBJ1-2, with a possible D match to TRBD1 (6 bases). The CDR3 extends over 15 amino acids. Germline assignment: CDR1 SGHTA and CDR2 FQGNSA. V gave up 5 bases and J gave up 0 bases, with 13 bases separating them.

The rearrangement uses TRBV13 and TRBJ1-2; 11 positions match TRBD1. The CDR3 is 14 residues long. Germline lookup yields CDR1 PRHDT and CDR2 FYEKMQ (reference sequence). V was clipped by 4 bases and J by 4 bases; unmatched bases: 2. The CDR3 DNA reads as TGTGCCAGCAGCTATGGACAGGGGGCCTATGGCTACACCTTC. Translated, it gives CASSYGQGAYGYTF.

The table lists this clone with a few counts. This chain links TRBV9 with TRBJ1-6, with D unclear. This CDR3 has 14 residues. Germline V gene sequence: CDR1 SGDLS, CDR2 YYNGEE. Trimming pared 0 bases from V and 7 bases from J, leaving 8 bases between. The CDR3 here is CASSVEQLNSPLHF. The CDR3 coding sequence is TGTGCCAGCAGCGTAGAACAGTTGAATTCACCCCTCCACTTT.

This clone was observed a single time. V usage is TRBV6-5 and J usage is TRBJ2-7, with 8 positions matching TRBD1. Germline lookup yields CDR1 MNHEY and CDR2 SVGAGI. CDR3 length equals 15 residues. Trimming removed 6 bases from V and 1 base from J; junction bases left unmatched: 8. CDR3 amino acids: CASRTAGTGSYEQYF. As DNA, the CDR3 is TGTGCCAGCAGAACCGCCGGGACAGGTTCCTACGAGCAGTACTTC.

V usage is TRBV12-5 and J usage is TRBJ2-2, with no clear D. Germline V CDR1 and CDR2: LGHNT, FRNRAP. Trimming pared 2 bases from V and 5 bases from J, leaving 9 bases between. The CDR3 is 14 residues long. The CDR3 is CASGLLESTGELFF. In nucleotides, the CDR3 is TGTGCTAGTGGTTTGTTAGAAAGTACCGGGGAGCTGTTTTTT. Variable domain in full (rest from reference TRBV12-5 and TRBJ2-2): DARVTQTPRHKVTEMGQEVTMRCQPILGHNTVFWYRQTMMQGLELLAYFRNRAPLDDSGMPKDRFSAEMPDATLATLKIQPSEPRDSAVYFCASGLLESTGELFFGEGSRLTVL.

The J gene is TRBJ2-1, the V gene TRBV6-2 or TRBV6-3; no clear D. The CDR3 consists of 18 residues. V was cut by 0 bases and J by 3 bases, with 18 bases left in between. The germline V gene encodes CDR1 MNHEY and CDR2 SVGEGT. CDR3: CASSYSIDFSVNYNEQFF. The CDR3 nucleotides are TGTGCCAGCAGTTACTCGATCGACTTCTCGGTAAACTACAATGAGCAGTTCTTC.

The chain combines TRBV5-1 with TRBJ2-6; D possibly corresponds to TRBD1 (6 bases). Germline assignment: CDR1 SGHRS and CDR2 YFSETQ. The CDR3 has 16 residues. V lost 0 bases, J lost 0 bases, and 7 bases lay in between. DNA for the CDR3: TGCGCCAGCAGCTTGGGGACAGACTCTGGGGCCAACGTCCTGACTTTC. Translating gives CASSLGTDSGANVLTF.

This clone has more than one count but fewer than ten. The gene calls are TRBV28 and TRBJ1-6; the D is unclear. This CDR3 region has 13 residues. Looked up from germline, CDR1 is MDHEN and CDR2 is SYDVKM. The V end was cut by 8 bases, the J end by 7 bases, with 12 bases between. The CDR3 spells CASQRPSNSPLHF. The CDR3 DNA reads TGTGCCAGCCAGAGGCCGTCAAATTCACCCCTCCACTTT.

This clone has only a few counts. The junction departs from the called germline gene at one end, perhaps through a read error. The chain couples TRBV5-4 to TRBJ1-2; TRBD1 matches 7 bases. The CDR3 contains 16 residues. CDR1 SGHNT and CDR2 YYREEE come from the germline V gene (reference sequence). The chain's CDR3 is CASTLLLRGSNYGYTF. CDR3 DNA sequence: TGTGCCAGCACCTTGCTTCTCAGGGGGTCTAACTATGGCTACACCTTC. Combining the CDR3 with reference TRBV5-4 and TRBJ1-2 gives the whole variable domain ETGVTQSPTHLIKTRGQQVTLRCSSQSGHNTVSWYQQALGQGPQFIFQYYREEENGRGNFPPRFSGLQFPNYSSELNVNALELDDSALYLCASTLLLRGSNYGYTFGSGTRLTVV.

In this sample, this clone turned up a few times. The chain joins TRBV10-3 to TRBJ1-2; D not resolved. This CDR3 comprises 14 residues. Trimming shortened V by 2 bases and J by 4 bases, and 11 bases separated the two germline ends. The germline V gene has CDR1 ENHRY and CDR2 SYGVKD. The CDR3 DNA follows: TGTGCCATCAGTGAGGAGGAGAAGCGCTATGGCTACACCTTC. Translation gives CAISEEEKRYGYTF.

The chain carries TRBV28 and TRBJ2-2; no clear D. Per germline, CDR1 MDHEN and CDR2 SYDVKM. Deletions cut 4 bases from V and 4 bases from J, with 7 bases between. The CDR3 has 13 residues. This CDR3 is CASSSFPTGELFF. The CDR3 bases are TGTGCCAGCAGTTCGTTCCCCACCGGGGAGCTGTTTTTT.

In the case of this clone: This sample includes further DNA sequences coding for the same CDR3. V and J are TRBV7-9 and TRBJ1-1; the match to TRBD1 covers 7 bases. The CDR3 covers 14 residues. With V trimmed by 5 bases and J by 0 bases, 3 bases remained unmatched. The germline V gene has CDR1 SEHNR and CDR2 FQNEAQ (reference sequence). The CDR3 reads CASSLGQVNTEAFF. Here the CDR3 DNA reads TGTGCCAGCAGCCTAGGACAGGTGAACACTGAAGCTTTCTTT.